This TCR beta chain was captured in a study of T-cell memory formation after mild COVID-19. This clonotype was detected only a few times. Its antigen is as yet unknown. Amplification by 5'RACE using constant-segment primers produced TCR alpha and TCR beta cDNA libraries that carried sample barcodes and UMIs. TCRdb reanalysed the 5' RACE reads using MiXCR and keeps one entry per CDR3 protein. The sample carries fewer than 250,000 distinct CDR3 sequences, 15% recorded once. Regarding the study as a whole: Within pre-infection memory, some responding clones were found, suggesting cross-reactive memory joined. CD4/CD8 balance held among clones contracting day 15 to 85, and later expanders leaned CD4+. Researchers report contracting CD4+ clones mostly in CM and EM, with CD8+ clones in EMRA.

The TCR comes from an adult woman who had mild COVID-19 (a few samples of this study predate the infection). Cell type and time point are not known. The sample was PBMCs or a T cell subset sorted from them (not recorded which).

As DNA, the CDR3 is TGCGCCAGCAGCTCCAAGGAGGACAAAGGTTGGCTCTATGGCTACACCTTC. Translated: CASSSKEDKGWLYGYTF. The chain links TRBV5-1 to TRBJ1-2, with D perhaps TRBD1 (5 bases). V lost 3 bases, J lost 4 bases, and 22 bases lay in between. Germline values: CDR1 SGHRS, CDR2 YFSETQ. The CDR3 runs to 17 residues. The full variable domain, in which reference TRBV5-1 and TRBJ1-2 provide the parts outside the CDR3, is KAGVTQTPRYLIKTRGQQVTLSCSPISGHRSVSWYQQTPGQGLQFLFEYFSETQRNKGNFPGRFSGRQFSNSRSEMNVSTLELGDSALYLCASSSKEDKGWLYGYTFGSGTRLTVV.